This T cell receptor (beta chain) was recorded in a study of blood T cell repertoires in COVID-19. Overall study context: The study drew acute and convalescent COVID-19 samples from the United States, Italy and Spain.

This clone was seen a handful of times. Authors' data handling: Reference gene primer amplification yielded estimated nucleated cell counts. The table came from immunoSEQ multiplex PCR; TCRdb's copy has only in-frame clones and leaves some out. That table furnishes V, J and clone size, whereas the DNA furnished D and trimming. This table holds 100,000 to 150,000 clones, roughly 83% found once. Trimming took 2 bases from V and 6 from J, leaving 14 bases between them. The length of the CDR3 is 14 residues. Per the germline V gene, CDR1 is SGHTA and CDR2 is FQGTGA. The sample comprised peripheral blood. The sequence derives from a human donor in a cohort sampled during active COVID-19. The chain uses TRBV7-3 and TRBJ2-7; D might be TRBD2 (6 bases). CDR3 region: CASSLGSFGSEQYF. As DNA, the CDR3 is TGTGCCAGCAGCTTAGGGTCTTTCGGGAGCGAGCAGTACTTC.